This T cell receptor (beta chain) was profiled in a study of identical twins. Notes on the study in general: Twin-shared out-of-frame alpha sequences showed excess low generation probability.

The V end lost 0 bases, the J end lost 4 bases, and 12 bases lay between the germline ends. CDR1 DFQATT and CDR2 SNEGSKA come from the germline V gene (reference sequence). This CDR3 is built from 14 residues. This clonotype was observed at least ten times. Its target is not known. TCRdb itself ran the 5' RACE reads through MiXCR, one entry per CDR3 protein. The repertoire has about 220,000 distinct CDR3 sequences, 6% to 9% of them found once; the top ten carry just under 2%. The sample also formed part of further work on yellow fever vaccine responses in identical twins.

Sequencing was done on a sample of memory (CD45RO+) T cells sorted from blood. This rearrangement joins TRBV20-1 to TRBJ2-5; tentatively, D is TRBD1 or TRBD2 (5 bases each). This TCR derives from a woman younger than 30 in good health. Written as DNA, the CDR3 is TGCAGTGCTAGAGATCCTGGGGGTCGAGAGACCCAGTACTTC. The encoded protein is CSARDPGGRETQYF.